These 4 T cell receptor beta chains share one sample of origin, sequenced in a study of T cell responses to AZD1222 COVID-19 vaccine. Generated by immunoSEQ multiplex PCR, the TCRdb table keeps only in-frame clones and is missing some. The sample lists about 150,000 clones, about nine tenths occurring once. The input for sequencing was peripheral blood, taken after recovery from COVID-19. These receptors originate from an adult who had recovered from COVID-19.

This chain uses TRBV4-2 with TRBJ2-1; perhaps TRBD1 as D (6 bases). Trimming removed 5 bases at V and 12 bases at J, with 23 bases between. In germline, CDR1 is LGHNA, CDR2 YNFKEQ. CDR3 length: 15 amino acids. In nucleotides, the CDR3 is TGTGCCAGCAGCAACGACAGGACGCTAGAAATGGGGCAGTTCTTC. Its translation is CASSNDRTLEMGQFF.

This chain joins TRBV6-5 and TRBJ1-1; 7 bases agree with TRBD1. Looked up from germline, CDR1 is MNHEY and CDR2 is SVGAGI. Trimming removed 5 bases from V and 5 bases from J; junction bases left unmatched: 8. The CDR3 has 14 amino acids. CDR3 nucleotides: TGTGCCAGCAGTCCTCCGACAGGGCGTACTGAAGCTTTCTTT. Its translation: CASSPPTGRTEAFF.

The chain couples TRBV4-2 to TRBJ1-1, with 9 bases fitting TRBD1. Germline V CDR1 and CDR2: LGHNA, YNFKEQ. This CDR3 is 14 amino acids long. Trimming at V came to 4 bases and at J to 5 bases, leaving 5 bases not matched to a gene. CDR3 sequence: CASSLRTGETEAFF. CDR3 sequence (DNA): TGTGCCAGCAGCCTCAGGACAGGGGAGACTGAAGCTTTCTTT.

The sample holds one count of this clone. The genes are TRBV5-1 and TRBJ2-2, with 12 bases identical to TRBD1. V shed 4 bases, J shed 0 bases, and the junction held 4 bases outside the gene matches. Germline CDR1 and CDR2: SGHRS and YFSETQ. The CDR3 has 17 residues. The CDR3 loop is CASSPGTGGSNTGELFF. The CDR3 nucleotides read TGCGCCAGCAGCCCAGGGACAGGGGGCTCGAACACCGGGGAGCTGTTTTTT.